The 6 T cell receptor beta chains in this list originate from one sample, sequenced in a study of blood T cell repertoires in COVID-19. Sequenced by immunoSEQ multiplex PCR; TCRdb stores in-frame clones only, minus some. This sample carries under 300,000 clones, around 87% of them seen once, and the ten largest clones take about 1.6%. Sequenced material: PBMCs or T cells enriched from blood (not recorded which). These receptor sequences come from a woman between 45 and 60 years old who had recovered from COVID-19.

The chain couples TRBV19 to TRBJ2-2; 9 bases fit TRBD2. The CDR3 consists of 20 residues. In germline, CDR1 is LNHDA, CDR2 SQIVND (reference sequence). V shed 5 bases, J shed 4 bases, and the junction held 20 bases outside the gene matches. The CDR3 coding sequence is TGTGCCAGTAGTCCCCCTTTGTGGGGAGGCCTAGCGGGACGCACCGGGGAGCTGTTTTTT. This encodes CASSPPLWGGLAGRTGELFF.

The rearrangement joins TRBV30 to TRBJ2-7; 7 nucleotides align to TRBD2. This CDR3 region has 12 residues. Trimming took 5 bases from V and 4 from J; bases not matched to a gene: 5. Germline-derived CDR1 and CDR2 are GTSNPN and SVGIG (reference sequence). The CDR3 nucleotides are TGTGCCTGGGGCGGGAGCGTATACGAGCAGTACTTC. It specifies CAWGGSVYEQYF.

CDR3 in DNA: TGTGCCACCAGTGTCGCCGGGACAGGGAGGACCGGGGAGCTGTTTTTT. Protein product: CATSVAGTGRTGELFF. The V and J genes are TRBV24-1 and TRBJ2-2, with 9 bases lining up with TRBD1. This CDR3 comprises 16 residues. Trimming at V came to 5 bases and at J to 5 bases, leaving 8 bases not matched to a gene. CDR1 KGHDR and CDR2 SFDVKD come from the germline V gene.

The chain couples TRBV6-5 to TRBJ1-6; 9 positions agree with TRBD1. Trimming removed 6 bases from V and 4 bases from J; junction bases left unmatched: 4. Germline V CDR1 and CDR2: MNHEY, SVGAGI. The CDR3 totals 15 residues. Here the CDR3 reads CASSTQGAYNSPLHF. The CDR3, as DNA: TGTGCCAGCAGCACACAGGGGGCTTATAATTCACCCCTCCACTTT.

The gene calls are TRBV18 and TRBJ2-6; unclear D gene. V was pared by 2 bases and J by 0 bases, with 5 bases between. CDR1 is KGHSH and CDR2 is LQKENI in the germline V gene. CDR3 length equals 15 residues. CDR3 residues: CASSPGGSGANVLTF. CDR3 sequence (DNA): TGTGCCAGCTCACCAGGCGGCTCTGGGGCCAACGTCCTGACTTTC.

This sequence joins TRBV7-2 and TRBJ2-1, with a tentative D call TRBD2 (6 bases). The V gene's germline CDR1 is SGHTA and CDR2 FQGNSA. The CDR3 has 14 amino acids. V was cut by 0 bases and J by 6 bases, with 9 bases left in between. CDR3 in amino acids: CASSLASGINEQFF. In DNA form, the CDR3 reads TGTGCCAGCAGCTTAGCTAGCGGCATCAATGAGCAGTTCTTC.